This TCR beta chain was identified in a study of radiotherapy plus CTLA-4 blockade in lung cancer (dated 2018 in TCRdb). Background on the whole study: Among the enrolled patients, around 17% had an objective response, and about 29% reached disease control. The paper's findings and limits, for the study overall: Early dynamic changes in blood T cell clones, together with increased serum interferon-beta after radiation, were reported as the strongest predictors of response. After treatment with radiotherapy and ipilimumab, TCR clones that came from tumors expanded in the peripheral blood.

In this study, focal radiation therapy paired with CTLA-4 blockade (ipilimumab) was tested in patients who had chemo-refractory metastatic non-small-cell lung cancer. The method behind the library was the immunoSEQ multiplex PCR assay. Here the immuneACCESS table is served through TCRdb, limited to in-frame sequences with V and J called. Missing clones are a known gap in these copies; in checked studies unresolved V genes cover under half, and the rest lacks a known reason. The sample yields 43,000 or so clones; roughly 60% were counted once. The biggest ten clones account for approximately 17% of the sample. Cut back by 0 bases and 0 bases, the V and J ends lie 5 bases apart. The CDR3, cysteine through phenylalanine, is 15 amino acids long. The kept DNA is CDR3 alone, 45 bases in frame from the first base. This clone occurred many times. Its antigen target is currently unknown. No base qualities exist here, and no much larger clone lies one base off it.

This clonotype was sampled from a human donor with non-small cell lung cancer who had a partial response to radiotherapy plus ipilimumab. The chain joins TRBV6-7 to TRBJ1-4; no D gene is confidently identified. TRBV6-7 is an ORF for which the function is uncertain. This sample comprised peripheral blood, obtained from a patient treated with radiotherapy plus ipilimumab. The DNA is TGTGCCAGCAGTTACTCTAATGCAACTAATGAAAAACTGTTTTTT. Its translation reads: CASSYSNATNEKLFF.